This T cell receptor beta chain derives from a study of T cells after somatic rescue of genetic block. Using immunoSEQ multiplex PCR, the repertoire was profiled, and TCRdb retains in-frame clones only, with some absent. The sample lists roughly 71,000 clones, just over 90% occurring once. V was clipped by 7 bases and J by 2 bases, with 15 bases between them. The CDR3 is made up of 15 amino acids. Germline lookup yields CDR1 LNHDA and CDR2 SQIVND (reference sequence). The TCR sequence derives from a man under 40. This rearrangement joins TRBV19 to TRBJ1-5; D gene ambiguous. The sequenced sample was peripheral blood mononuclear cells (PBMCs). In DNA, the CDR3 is TGTGCCAGTACTCCCGGTCCCGAGGGCAATCAGCCCCAGCATTTT. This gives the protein CASTPGPEGNQPQHF.